This record looks at one TCR beta chain sequence and its context. Its antigen is undetermined. Germline-derived CDR1 and CDR2 are SGHNT and YYREEE (reference sequence). V lost 4 bases and J lost 5, with 21 bases in between. This CDR3 is built from 16 residues. The sample comes from a study of cytomegalovirus exposure and HLA in healthy donors. Study details: From donors who were HLA-typed, an early data release held 70 million to 90 million unique TCRs.

Overall study findings and caveats: The CMV antigen specificity of three CMV-associated chains was confirmed through in vitro analysis. A previous analysis found most TCR beta V segments productive roughly 90% or roughly 30% of the time. Cytomegalovirus-associated status was assigned to 150 or so TCR beta chains.

The PCR contained 60 Vbeta and 13 Jbeta primers. The assay was immunoSEQ multiplex PCR, and TCRdb's table has in-frame clones only and misses some. The repertoire consists of around 140,000 clones, with about 61% occurring once and the leading ten covering approximately 1.7%. The sample was PBMCs. This sequence was found in a male donor in good health and CMV-seronegative. The chain has TRBV5-4 and TRBJ2-5, with D perhaps TRBD2 (7 bases). The CDR3 reads CASSPTGGGPWETQYF. DNA for the CDR3: TGTGCCAGCAGCCCTACTGGCGGGGGCCCATGGGAGACCCAGTACTTC. The full variable domain, with the rest looked up from reference TRBV5-4 and TRBJ2-5, is ETGVTQSPTHLIKTRGQQVTLRCSSQSGHNTVSWYQQALGQGPQFIFQYYREEENGRGNFPPRFSGLQFPNYSSELNVNALELDDSALYLCASSPTGGGPWETQYFGPGTRLLVL.